Listed here are 28 T cell receptor beta chains from one sample, sequenced in a study of blood T cells in healthy people across ages. The authors ran a second PCR of about 7 to 11 cycles using a sample-barcoded 5' primer and a J-beta primer mix. From the 5' RACE reads, TCRdb called clonotypes with MiXCR, one entry per CDR3 protein. The sample has 660,000 or so distinct CDR3 sequences, about 54% seen once. Sequenced sample: blood. The receptors come from a man between 60 and 75 years old in good health.

The J gene is TRBJ1-5, the V gene TRBV2; tentative D call: TRBD1 (5 bases). The CDR3 length is 14 residues. Germline values: CDR1 SNHLY, CDR2 FYNNEI. Trimming pared 7 bases from V and 6 bases from J, leaving 16 bases between. The CDR3 protein is CASTGGNVRQPQHF. The DNA for the CDR3 is TGTGCCAGCACGGGGGGGAACGTTCGTCAGCCCCAGCATTTT.

This clonotype was counted between two and nine times. The rearrangement joins TRBV5-1 to TRBJ2-1; tentatively, D is TRBD2 (5 bases). V was shortened by 0 bases and J by 4 bases, with 8 bases between the two germline ends. Germline values: CDR1 SGHRS, CDR2 YFSETQ. The CDR3 sequence is 14 residues long. The CDR3 spells CASSLGERYNEQFF. The CDR3 DNA follows: TGCGCCAGCAGCTTGGGTGAGCGGTACAATGAGCAGTTCTTC.

The chain carries TRBV20-1 and TRBJ1-5, with D perhaps matching TRBD1 (6 bases). The CDR3 has 13 residues. Trimming removed 6 bases at V and 3 bases at J, with 12 bases between. The germline V gene has CDR1 DFQATT and CDR2 SNEGSKA (reference sequence). The CDR3 protein is CSALGQSNQPQHF. The CDR3 region has the DNA TGCAGTGCCCTTGGACAGTCCAATCAGCCCCAGCATTTT.

The CDR3 DNA reads as TGCAGCGTTCAGACCGCCTTGGGGGCTGGTGAGCAGTTCTTC. Translation: CSVQTALGAGEQFF. The rearrangement links TRBV29-1 to TRBJ2-1; maybe TRBD1 (6 bases). The V gene's germline CDR1 is SQVTM and CDR2 ANQGSEA. V was clipped by 5 bases and J by 9 bases, with 20 bases between them. There are 14 residues in the CDR3.

The chain has TRBV19 and TRBJ1-5, with D possibly TRBD1 on 6 matching bases. CDR1 LNHDA and CDR2 SQIVND come from the germline V gene (reference sequence). This CDR3 is 12 amino acids long. Between the trimmed V and J ends, which lost 11 bases and 2 bases, there was a span of 10 bases. CDR3 region: CAARQGNQPQHF. The CDR3 DNA reads TGTGCCGCACGACAGGGCAATCAGCCCCAGCATTTT. Full variable domain (outside the CDR3, taken from reference TRBV19 and TRBJ1-5): DGGITQSPKYLFRKEGQNVTLSCEQNLNHDAMYWYRQDPGQGLRLIYYSQIVNDFQKGDIAEGYSVSREKKESFPLTVTSAQKNPTAFYLCAARQGNQPQHFGDGTRLSIL.

This sequence joins TRBV6-1 and TRBJ1-2, with no clear D. Trimming shortened V by 4 bases and J by 5 bases, and 8 bases separated the two germline ends. The V gene's germline CDR1 is MNHNS and CDR2 SASEGT. CDR3 length equals 12 residues. The CDR3 protein is CASSGRGYGYTF. The CDR3 DNA reads TGTGCCAGCAGTGGGCGAGGGTATGGCTACACCTTC.

The CDR3 sequence is CASSDLGEKLFF. In DNA, the CDR3 is TGTGCCAGCAGTGATTTGGGGGAAAAACTGTTTTTT. J is TRBJ1-4 and V is TRBV2; no clear D. The V gene lost 3 bases and the J gene lost 8 bases, with 7 bases spanning the gap. Germline CDR1 reads SNHLY; CDR2 reads FYNNEI. The length of the CDR3 is 12 residues.

The rearrangement links TRBV5-1 to TRBJ2-5; D is undetermined. Trimming took off 0 bases at V and 0 bases at J, with 9 bases between the two ends. From germline, CDR1 is SGHRS and CDR2 YFSETQ. The CDR3 is made up of 15 amino acids. This CDR3 reads CASSLEGPYQETQYF. CDR3 sequence (DNA): TGCGCCAGCAGCTTGGAAGGGCCGTACCAAGAGACCCAGTACTTC.

V gene TRBV29-1 combines with J gene TRBJ2-1; TRBD2 might be the D (5 bases). The J call may not be correct, given that the DNA end is closer to TRBJ2-7. The CDR3 is 14 amino acids. The germline V gene has CDR1 SQVTM and CDR2 ANQGSEA. The DNA of the CDR3 is TGCAGCGTTGAAAATAGGCTAGCCAACAATGAGCAGTACTTC. This translates into CSVENRLANNEQYF.

The V call is TRBV7-2, the J call TRBJ2-6; the D is unclear. This CDR3 contains 14 residues. The germline V gene has CDR1 SGHTA and CDR2 FQGNSA. V gave up 3 bases and J gave up 2 bases, with 5 bases separating them. The CDR3 coding sequence is TGTGCCAGCAGCTTTCCGGCTGGGGCCAACGTCCTGACTTTC. Translating it yields CASSFPAGANVLTF. Based on the CDR3 plus reference TRBV7-2 and TRBJ2-6, the full variable domain is GAGVSQSPSNKVTEKGKDVELRCDPISGHTALYWYRQSLGQGLEFLIYFQGNSAPDKSGLPSDRFSAERTGGSVSTLTIQRTQQEDSAVYLCASSFPAGANVLTFGAGSRLTVL.

The chain carries TRBV10-3 and TRBJ1-2, with D tentatively TRBD1 (5 bases). V gave up 6 bases and J gave up 5 bases, with 16 bases separating them. The CDR3 length is 14 residues. The germline CDR1 and CDR2 sequences are ENHRY and SYGVKD. In nucleotides, the CDR3 is TGTGCCATCAGCCCGGCCATGGGGGGATATGGCTACACCTTC. Its translation: CAISPAMGGYGYTF.

The chain employs TRBV2 and TRBJ1-2, with D maybe TRBD1 (6 bases). This CDR3 is built from 14 residues. Trimming left V 5 bases short and J 2 bases short, with 12 bases between. The germline CDR1 and CDR2 sequences are SNHLY and FYNNEI. The chain's CDR3 is CASSKTGPNYGYTF. CDR3 nucleotides: TGTGCCAGCAGTAAGACAGGACCGAACTATGGCTACACCTTC.

The chain links TRBV7-2 to TRBJ2-1; D gene ambiguous. Germline CDR1 SGHTA, CDR2 FQGNSA. Deletions cut 2 bases from V and 0 bases from J, with 11 bases between. The CDR3 sequence is 16 residues long. CDR3 region: CASSLSGTSSYNEQFF. The CDR3 DNA sequence: TGTGCCAGCAGCTTAAGTGGTACCAGCTCCTACAATGAGCAGTTCTTC.

The CDR3 protein is CASSQDRGAYNEQYF. Written as DNA, the CDR3 is TGTGCCAGCAGCCAAGACCGGGGGGCATACAATGAGCAGTACTTC. The chain is built from TRBV4-2 and TRBJ2-1, with D maybe TRBD2 (7 bases). The end of the DNA is better explained by TRBJ2-7, so the J call may be wrong. This CDR3 comprises 15 residues. Per germline, CDR1 LGHNA and CDR2 YNFKEQ.

The chain has TRBV29-1 and TRBJ2-3, with D hard to call. Trimming cost V 7 bases and J 6 bases, with 8 bases left between them. Germline V gene sequence: CDR1 SQVTM, CDR2 ANQGSEA. The CDR3 is 10 residues long. The CDR3 DNA follows: TGCAGCGCCGATCCCGATACGCAGTATTTT. It translates to CSADPDTQYF.

Here the CDR3 reads CSDRGSGGFETQYF. The DNA for the CDR3 is TGCAGCGATAGGGGCAGCGGGGGGTTTGAGACCCAGTACTTC. V is TRBV20-1 and J is TRBJ2-5; TRBD2 agrees at 9 bases. Germline assignment: CDR1 DFQATT and CDR2 SNEGSKA (reference sequence). This CDR3 has 14 residues.

This clonotype was found a few times. This sequence joins TRBV3-1 and TRBJ2-7; D perhaps matches TRBD2 (5 bases). CDR1 is LGHDT and CDR2 is YNNKEL in the germline V gene (reference sequence). This CDR3 region has 12 residues. Trimming took 1 base from V and 6 from J, leaving 7 bases between them. The chain's CDR3 is CASSQGTLEQYF. CDR3 sequence (DNA): TGTGCCAGCAGCCAAGGGACTCTCGAGCAGTACTTC.

V is TRBV20-1 and J is TRBJ2-5; D ambiguous. The V gene's germline CDR1 is DFQATT and CDR2 SNEGSKA (reference sequence). The germline V and J ends were trimmed by 0 bases and 0 bases, with 8 bases remaining between them. The CDR3 covers 14 residues. The DNA for the CDR3 is TGCAGTGCTAGAGACAGCCTGTACCAAGAGACCCAGTACTTC. Residues: CSARDSLYQETQYF.

The chain recombines TRBV5-1 with TRBJ2-5; D is possibly TRBD1 or TRBD2 (5 bases each). Trimming stripped 4 bases from V and 2 bases from J, with 15 bases between. The CDR3 is 15 amino acids. CDR1 and CDR2 (germline): SGHRS, YFSETQ. The CDR3 DNA is TGCGCCAGCAGCCCGCAGGTGGGGGAACAAGAGACCCAGTACTTC. It translates to CASSPQVGEQETQYF.

This chain connects TRBV29-1 to TRBJ1-2, with 7 positions matching TRBD1. The trim removed 7 bases at V and 6 bases at J, leaving 5 bases unmatched. Germline CDR1 SQVTM, CDR2 ANQGSEA. The CDR3 has 11 residues. The chain's CDR3 is CSGSTGHGYTF. CDR3 nucleotide sequence: TGCAGCGGTTCGACAGGGCATGGCTACACCTTC.

The V and J genes are TRBV20-1 and TRBJ2-7; the D is unclear. V was shortened by 2 bases and J by 1 base, with 6 bases between the two germline ends. Germline V gives CDR1 DFQATT, CDR2 SNEGSKA (reference sequence). The CDR3 has 12 amino acids. CDR3 in amino acids: CSARSGSYEQYF. The CDR3 DNA reads TGCAGTGCTAGATCCGGATCCTACGAGCAGTACTTC.

The chain carries TRBV7-9 and TRBJ1-2; D is possibly TRBD1 (6 bases). The CDR3 is 13 residues long. Trimming cost V 3 bases and J 7 bases, with 12 bases left between them. CDR1 is SEHNR and CDR2 is FQNEAQ in the germline V gene (reference sequence). The CDR3 region is CASSFELRGGYTF. DNA for the CDR3: TGTGCCAGCAGCTTTGAACTCAGGGGTGGCTACACCTTC. Combining the CDR3 with reference TRBV7-9 and TRBJ1-2 gives the whole variable domain DTGVSQNPRHKITKRGQNVTFRCDPISEHNRLYWYRQTLGQGPEFLTYFQNEAQLEKSRLLSDRFSAERPKGSFSTLEIQRTEQGDSAMYLCASSFELRGGYTFGSGTRLTVV.

The chain carries TRBV6-5 and TRBJ1-2; D unresolved. Germline V gene data show CDR1 as MNHEY and CDR2 as SVGAGI. The CDR3 consists of 13 residues. The ends were cut back, 9 bases at V and 7 bases at J, with 18 bases in the middle. The CDR3 loop reads CASYDPAVGGYTF. DNA for the CDR3: TGTGCCAGTTACGACCCGGCGGTCGGTGGCTACACCTTC.

This chain links TRBV5-1 with TRBJ1-1; 12 bases line up with TRBD1. Losses at the gene ends were 4 bases for V and 5 bases for J; bases not matched to a gene: 6. Germline CDR1 reads SGHRS; CDR2 reads YFSETQ. This CDR3 is built from 15 residues. CDR3: CASSTGTGGGTEAFF. Here the CDR3 DNA reads TGCGCCAGCAGCACCGGGACAGGGGGCGGTACTGAAGCTTTCTTT.

The chain joins TRBV4-2 to TRBJ2-7; 11 bases agree with TRBD2. The J call may be in error: the DNA end matches TRBJ2-5 better. Germline CDR1 and CDR2: LGHNA and YNFKEQ. This CDR3 contains 15 residues. CDR3 DNA: TGTGCCAGCAGCCAACCTAGCGGGGGGCGGGAGACCCAGTACTTC. Its protein product is CASSQPSGGRETQYF.

The V call is TRBV29-1, the J call TRBJ2-1, with 12 bases aligning to TRBD2. With 4 bases clipped from V and 9 bases from J, the junction kept 4 bases outside the gene matches. The CDR3 totals 13 residues. Germline V CDR1 and CDR2: SQVTM, ANQGSEA. CDR3: CSVGLAGAGEQFF. Written as DNA, the CDR3 is TGCAGCGTTGGACTAGCGGGGGCGGGTGAGCAGTTCTTC.

This chain joins TRBV20-1 and TRBJ1-6, with D possibly being TRBD1 (5 bases). This CDR3 region has 17 residues. The V end was cut by 0 bases, the J end by 7 bases, with 19 bases between. Germline CDR1 DFQATT, CDR2 SNEGSKA (reference sequence). CDR3 protein: CSARDTGAAWANSPLHF. The CDR3 DNA reads as TGCAGTGCTAGAGATACAGGCGCGGCCTGGGCCAATTCACCCCTCCACTTT.

The chain links TRBV30 to TRBJ1-1; 8 nucleotides line up with TRBD1. CDR3 size: 17 residues. Germline CDR1 is GTSNPN and CDR2 is SVGIG (reference sequence). V shed 2 bases, J shed 2 bases, and the junction held 13 bases outside the gene matches. The CDR3 loop is CAWSPMDRARINTEAFF. As DNA, the CDR3 is TGTGCCTGGAGTCCAATGGACAGGGCAAGGATTAACACTGAAGCTTTCTTT.